The clone carrying this T cell receptor (beta chain) was detected ten times or more. The data derive from a study of spatial heterogeneity in lung cancer. The wider study: Each distinct TCR and UMI combination averaged more than ten appearances in raw reads.

From the 5' RACE reads, TCRdb called clonotypes with MiXCR, one entry per CDR3 protein. Of tens of thousands of distinct CDR3 sequences in the sample, around 3.3% were seen once. Time point denoted: sample taken at primary tumor resection. The germline V gene has CDR1 LGHDT and CDR2 YNNKEL (reference sequence). Trimming removed 0 bases from V and 2 bases from J, with 25 bases in between. This CDR3 comprises 20 residues. This clonotype originated in a male donor with early-stage non-small cell lung cancer. The sample was normal lung tissue next to the tumor, taken at surgery. The chain employs TRBV3-1 and TRBJ1-1; possible D gene TRBD1, 6 bases. The CDR3 loop is CASSQDLVTRGYPLNTEAFF. CDR3 nucleotides: TGTGCCAGCAGCCAAGATCTAGTAACCAGGGGTTACCCCCTTAACACTGAAGCTTTCTTT.